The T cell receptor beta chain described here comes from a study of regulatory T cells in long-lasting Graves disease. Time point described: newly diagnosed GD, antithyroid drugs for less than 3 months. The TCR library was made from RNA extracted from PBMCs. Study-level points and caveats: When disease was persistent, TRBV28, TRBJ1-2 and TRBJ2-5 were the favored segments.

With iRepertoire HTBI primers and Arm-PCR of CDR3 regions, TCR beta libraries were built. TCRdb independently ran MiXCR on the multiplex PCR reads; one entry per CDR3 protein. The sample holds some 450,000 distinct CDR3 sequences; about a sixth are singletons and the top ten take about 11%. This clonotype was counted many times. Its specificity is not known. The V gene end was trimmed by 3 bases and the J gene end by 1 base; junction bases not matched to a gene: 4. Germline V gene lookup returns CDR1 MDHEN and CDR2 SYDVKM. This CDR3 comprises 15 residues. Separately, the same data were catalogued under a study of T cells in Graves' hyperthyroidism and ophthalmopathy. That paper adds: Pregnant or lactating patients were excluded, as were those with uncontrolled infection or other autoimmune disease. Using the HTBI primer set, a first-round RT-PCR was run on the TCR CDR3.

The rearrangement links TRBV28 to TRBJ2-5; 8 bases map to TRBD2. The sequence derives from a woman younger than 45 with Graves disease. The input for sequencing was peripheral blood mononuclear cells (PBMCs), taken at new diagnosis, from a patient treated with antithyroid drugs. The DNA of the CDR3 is TGTGCCAGCAGTTTTGGTAGCGGGATCCAAGAGACCCAGTACTTC. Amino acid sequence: CASSFGSGIQETQYF.